This T cell receptor (beta chain) was recorded in a study of OX40 agonist ivuxolimab in advanced cancers. CDR3 size: 16 residues. CDR1 and CDR2 from the germline V gene are SNHLY and FYNNEI. V was pared by 2 bases and J by 0 bases, with 11 bases between. Notes on this clone: At the DNA level, this CDR3 is encoded by other sequences in the same sample as well.

Produced via immunoSEQ multiplex PCR; TCRdb's table is partial and in-frame only. The data show about 76,000 clones, around 87% seen once. This sequence originates from an adult with an advanced solid tumor such as melanoma, head and neck, liver or kidney cancer. The sequenced sample was CD4+ or CD8+ T cells sorted from blood, obtained in a trial of the OX40 agonist ivuxolimab. V and J are TRBV2 and TRBJ2-1, with D tentatively TRBD2 (7 bases). The CDR3, as DNA: TGTGCCAGCAGTGAACGGGGGGCAAGCTCCTACAATGAGCAGTTCTTC. Its protein is CASSERGASSYNEQFF. The full variable domain, rest sourced from reference TRBV2 and TRBJ2-1, is EPEVTQTPSHQVTQMGQEVILRCVPISNHLYFYWYRQILGQKVEFLVSFYNNEISEKSEIFDDQFSVERPDGSNFTLKIRSTKLEDSAMYFCASSERGASSYNEQFFGPGTRLTVL.